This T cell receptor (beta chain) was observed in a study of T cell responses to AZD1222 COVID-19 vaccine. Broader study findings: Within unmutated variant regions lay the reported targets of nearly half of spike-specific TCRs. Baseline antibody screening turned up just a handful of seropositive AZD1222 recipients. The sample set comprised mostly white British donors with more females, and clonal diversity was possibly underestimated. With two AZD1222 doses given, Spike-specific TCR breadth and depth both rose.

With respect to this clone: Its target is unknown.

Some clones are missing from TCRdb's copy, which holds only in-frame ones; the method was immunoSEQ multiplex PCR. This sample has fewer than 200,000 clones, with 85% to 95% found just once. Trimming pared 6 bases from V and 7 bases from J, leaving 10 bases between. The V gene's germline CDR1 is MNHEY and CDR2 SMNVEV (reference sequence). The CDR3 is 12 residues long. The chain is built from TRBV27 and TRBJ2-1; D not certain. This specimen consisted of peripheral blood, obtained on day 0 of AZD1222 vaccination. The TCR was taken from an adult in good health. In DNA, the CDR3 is TGTGCCAGCAGCTCCATCAAAAATGAGCAGTTCTTC. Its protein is CASSSIKNEQFF.